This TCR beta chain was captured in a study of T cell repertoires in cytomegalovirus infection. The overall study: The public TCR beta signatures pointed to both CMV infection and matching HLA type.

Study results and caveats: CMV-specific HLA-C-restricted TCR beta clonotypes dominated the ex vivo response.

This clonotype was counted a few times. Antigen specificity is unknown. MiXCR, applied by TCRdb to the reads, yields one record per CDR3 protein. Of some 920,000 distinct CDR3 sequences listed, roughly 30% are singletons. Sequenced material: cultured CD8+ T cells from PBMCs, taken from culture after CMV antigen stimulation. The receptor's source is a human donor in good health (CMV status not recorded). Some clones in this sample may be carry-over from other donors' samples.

As DNA, the CDR3 is TGTGCCAGCAGCTTGGGGCCCAGGGCCGCTAATGAAAAACTGTTTTTT. Residues: CASSLGPRAANEKLFF. The V and J genes are TRBV5-5 and TRBJ1-4; maybe TRBD1 (5 bases). This CDR3 is 16 amino acids long. Between the trimmed V and J ends, which lost 0 bases and 3 bases, there was a span of 12 bases. Germline V gives CDR1 SGHKS, CDR2 YYEKEE (reference sequence).